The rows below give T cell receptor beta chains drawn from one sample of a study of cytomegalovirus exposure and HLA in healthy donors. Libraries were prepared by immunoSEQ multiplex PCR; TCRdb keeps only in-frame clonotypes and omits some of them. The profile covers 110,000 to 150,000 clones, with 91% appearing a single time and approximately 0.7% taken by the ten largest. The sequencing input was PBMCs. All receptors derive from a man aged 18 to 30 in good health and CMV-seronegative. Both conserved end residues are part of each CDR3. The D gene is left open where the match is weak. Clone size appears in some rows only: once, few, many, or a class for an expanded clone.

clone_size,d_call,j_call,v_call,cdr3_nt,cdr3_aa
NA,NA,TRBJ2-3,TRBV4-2,TGTGCCAGCAGCCAAGATTACCCCACAGTCACAGATACGCAGTATTTT,CASSQDYPTVTDTQYF
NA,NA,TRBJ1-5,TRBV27,TGTGCCAGCAGTTTATCTTGGGACTATAGCAATCAGCCCCAGCATTTT,CASSLSWDYSNQPQHF
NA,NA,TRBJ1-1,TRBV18,TGTGCCAGCTCACCACCGTCAGGGGTCGGAAACACTGAAGCTTTCTTT,CASSPPSGVGNTEAFF
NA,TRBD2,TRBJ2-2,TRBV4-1,TGCGCCAGCAGCCAGAGCGGGGGGAACACCGGGGAGCTGTTTTTT,CASSQSGGNTGELFF
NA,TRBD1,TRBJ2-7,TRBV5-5,TGTGCCAGCAGCCTCGGGACAGAGTCCGAGCAGTACTTC,CASSLGTESEQYF
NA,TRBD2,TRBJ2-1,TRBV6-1,TGTGCCAGCAAATCCGTGTCCCAAGCGGGGCATGAGCAGTTCTTC,CASKSVSQAGHEQFF
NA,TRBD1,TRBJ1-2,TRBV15,TGTGCCACCAGCAGTACAGGGGAAGGCTACACCTTC,CATSSTGEGYTF
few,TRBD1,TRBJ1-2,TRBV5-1,TGCGCCAGCAGCTTGGGGGCACAGGGGTCCCACCGTGGCTACACCTTC,CASSLGAQGSHRGYTF
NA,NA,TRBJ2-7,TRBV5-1,TGCGCCAGCAGCTTGGGGGTAGGGACATACGAGCAGTACTTC,CASSLGVGTYEQYF
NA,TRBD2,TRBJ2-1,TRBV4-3,TGCGCCAGCAGCCAAGACCTAGCGGGAGGGCCGTTCTTC,CASSQDLAGGPFF
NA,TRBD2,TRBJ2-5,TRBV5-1,TGCGCCAGCAGCTTTAGGACTAGCGGGGCCGAAGAGACCCAGTACTTC,CASSFRTSGAEETQYF
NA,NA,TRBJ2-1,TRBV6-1,TGTGCCAGCACCGGGTACAATGAGCAGTTCTTC,CASTGYNEQFF
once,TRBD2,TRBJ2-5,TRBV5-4,TGTGCCAGCAGCCCCGGCGGGGGGCGAGAGACCCAGTACTTC,CASSPGGGRETQYF
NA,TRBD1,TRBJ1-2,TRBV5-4,TGTGCCAGCAGCTTGGGGTGGGGACAGGGTGAACGCGATGGCTACACCTTC,CASSLGWGQGERDGYTF
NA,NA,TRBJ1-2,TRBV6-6,TGTGCCAGCAGCCTACAGGGTTCGGATGGCTACACCTTC,CASSLQGSDGYTF
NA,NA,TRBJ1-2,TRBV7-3,TGTGCCAGCAGCTCCCGGACACATGGCTACACCTTC,CASSSRTHGYTF
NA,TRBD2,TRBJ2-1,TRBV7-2,TGTGCCAGCAGCTCTAGCGGGAGGCCCACCTACAATGAGCAGTTCTTC,CASSSSGRPTYNEQFF
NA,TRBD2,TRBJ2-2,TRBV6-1,TGTGCCAGCAGTGTGACTAGCGGGCTTCTTGGCACCGGGGAGCTGTTTTTT,CASSVTSGLLGTGELFF
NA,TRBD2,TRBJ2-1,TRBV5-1,TGCGCCAGCAGCTTCGTACGCGGGAGCGGCAATGAGCAGTTCTTC,CASSFVRGSGNEQFF
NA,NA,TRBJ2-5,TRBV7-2,TGTGCCAGCAGCTCTCACCAGGGCCACCAAGAGACCCAGTACTTC,CASSSHQGHQETQYF
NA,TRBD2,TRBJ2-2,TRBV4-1,TGCGCCAGCGGCCCACTAGCGGGAGGGGGGTACACCGGGGAGCTGTTTTTT,CASGPLAGGGYTGELFF
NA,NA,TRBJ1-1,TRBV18,TGTGCCAGCTCACGGGGGGAGAACACTGAAGCTTTCTTT,CASSRGENTEAFF
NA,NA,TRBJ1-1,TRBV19,TGTGCCAGTAGTATAGGATGGGGCCCCACTGAAGCTTTCTTT,CASSIGWGPTEAFF
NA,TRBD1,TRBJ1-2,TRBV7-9,TGTGCCAGCAGCAAACAGGACAGGGACTATGGCTACACCTTC,CASSKQDRDYGYTF
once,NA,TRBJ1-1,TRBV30,TGTGCCTGGAGTGATAGTCCCCAGAACACTGAAGCTTTCTTT,CAWSDSPQNTEAFF
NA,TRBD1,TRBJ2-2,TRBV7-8,TGTGCCAGCAGCTTAGACAGGGGTTACACCGGGGAGCTGTTTTTT,CASSLDRGYTGELFF
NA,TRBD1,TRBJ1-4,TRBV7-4,TGTGCCAGCAGCCTCCCCCAGGGGGCGAGGGAAAAACTGTTTTTT,CASSLPQGAREKLFF
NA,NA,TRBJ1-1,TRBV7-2,TGTGCCAGCAGCTTAGTACAGGGTATTGAAGCTTTCTTT,CASSLVQGIEAFF
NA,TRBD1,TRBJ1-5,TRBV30,TGTGCCTGGAGTAGTCGGCAGGGGGCTCTCCAAGGAACCCAGCATTTT,CAWSSRQGALQGTQHF
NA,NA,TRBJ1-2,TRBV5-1,TGCGCCAGCAGCCCGGACGGACAGCTAAACTATGGCTACACCTTC,CASSPDGQLNYGYTF
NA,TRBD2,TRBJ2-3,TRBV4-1,TGCGCCAGCAGCCAGTCTATGATAGCGGGAGGTACAGATACGCAGTATTTT,CASSQSMIAGGTDTQYF
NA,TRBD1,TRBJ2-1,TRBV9,TGTGCCAGCAATCCCGGGACAGGGGATAATGAGCAGTTCTTC,CASNPGTGDNEQFF
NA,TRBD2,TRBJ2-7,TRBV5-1,TGCGCCAGCAGCATCGGACTAGCGGGGACTTCCTACGAGCAGTACTTC,CASSIGLAGTSYEQYF
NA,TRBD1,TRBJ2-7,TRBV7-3,TGTGCCAGCAGCCCCCAGACAGGGACCTACGAGCAGTACTTC,CASSPQTGTYEQYF
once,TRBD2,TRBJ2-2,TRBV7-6,TGTGCCAGCAGCCCCCCGTGGCTAGCGGAGAGCCACACCGGGGAGCTGTTTTTT,CASSPPWLAESHTGELFF
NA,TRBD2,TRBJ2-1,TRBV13,TGTGCCAGCAGCAGCACTAGCGACAGCTCCTACAATGAGCAGTTCTTC,CASSSTSDSSYNEQFF
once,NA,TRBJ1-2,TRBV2,TGTGCCAGCAGTTCCGACCGCAACCCGGGTGGCTACACCTTC,CASSSDRNPGGYTF
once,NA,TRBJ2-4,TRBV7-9,TGTGCCAGCAGCTCACCTTTTGGGGGACACCCGGTAGCCAAAAACATTCAGTACTTC,CASSSPFGGHPVAKNIQYF
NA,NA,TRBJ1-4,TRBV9,TGTGCCAGCAGCCTGCGGGGAGGGATCAATGAAAAACTGTTTTTT,CASSLRGGINEKLFF
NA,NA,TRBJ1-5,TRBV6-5,TGTGCCAGCAGACCACACCAAACAAGCAATCAGCCCCAGCATTTT,CASRPHQTSNQPQHF
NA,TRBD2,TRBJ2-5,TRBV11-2,TGTGCCAGCAGCCTACTGGGTAGCGGGGGGTATCAAGAGACCCAGTACTTC,CASSLLGSGGYQETQYF
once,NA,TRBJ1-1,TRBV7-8,TGTGCCAGCAGCTTAGCGCCAGCCATAGCTAACGCTTTCTTT,CASSLAPAIANAFF
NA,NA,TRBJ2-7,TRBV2,TGTGCCAGCAGTGTGCGATCCCACGAGCAGTACTTC,CASSVRSHEQYF